Below, 28 T cell receptor beta chains from the same sample are listed, as sequenced in a study of T cell repertoires in cytomegalovirus infection. TCRdb used MiXCR to reprocess the reads, holding one entry per CDR3 protein. In the table there are 450,000 to 550,000 distinct CDR3 sequences, 15% to 20% of which are singletons. Specimen: CD8+ T cells from PBMCs. These receptors were obtained from a human donor in good health (CMV status not recorded). Some clones in this sample may be carry-over from other donors' samples.

This sequence joins TRBV28 and TRBJ1-1; D gene unclear. Germline V gene data show CDR1 as MDHEN and CDR2 as SYDVKM. V lost 6 bases and J 5 bases, leaving 16 bases between the germline ends. The CDR3 has 14 amino acids. The CDR3 DNA sequence: TGTGCCAGCAGGTTGGACCAAGGGTGGACTGAAGCTTTCTTT. Protein product: CASRLDQGWTEAFF. The complete variable domain, with remaining parts taken from reference TRBV28 and TRBJ1-1, reads DVKVTQSSRYLVKRTGEKVFLECVQDMDHENMFWYRQDPGLGLRLIYFSYDVKMKEKGDIPEGYSVSREKKERFSLILESASTNQTSMYLCASRLDQGWTEAFFGQGTRLTVV.

This clonotype showed up just a few times. CDR3 loop: CASSQDLTPAQPQHF. For the CDR3, the DNA is TGCGCCAGCAGCCAAGATCTGACCCCGGCACAGCCCCAGCATTTT. This chain joins TRBV4-1 and TRBJ1-5, with D unresolved. Trimming pared 0 bases from V and 7 bases from J, leaving 13 bases between. Germline CDR1 reads MGHRA; CDR2 reads YSYEKL. The CDR3 totals 15 residues.

As concerns this clonotype: A much larger clone lies a single base off, so this may be a read error. Lacking the conserved final phenylalanine or tryptophan, this CDR3 likely reflects a read error. The rearrangement links TRBV6-5 to TRBJ2-1; 7 bases agree with TRBD2. Germline loops: CDR1 MNHEY, CDR2 SVGAGI. V was pared by 2 bases and J by 5 bases, with 6 bases of the junction left unmatched. This CDR3 is 15 amino acids long. Written as DNA, the CDR3 is TGTGCCAGCAGTTACAGGGCGGGAGCAAACAATGAGCAGTTCTTA. Translating gives CASSYRAGANNEQFL.

This clonotype showed up many times. This chain joins TRBV12-5 and TRBJ2-5, with no clear D. Germline loops: CDR1 LGHNT, CDR2 FRNRAP. CDR3 length: 13 residues. The V end was cut by 6 bases, the J end by 5 bases, with 13 bases between. The CDR3 DNA follows: TGTGCTAGTGGCCCCAACGGATACGAGACCCAGTACTTC. Residues: CASGPNGYETQYF. The variable domain in full, completed from reference TRBV12-5 and TRBJ2-5, reads DARVTQTPRHKVTEMGQEVTMRCQPILGHNTVFWYRQTMMQGLELLAYFRNRAPLDDSGMPKDRFSAEMPDATLATLKIQPSEPRDSAVYFCASGPNGYETQYFGPGTRLLVL.

This clonotype was observed many times. V usage is TRBV7-9 and J usage is TRBJ2-7; D remains ambiguous. The CDR3 covers 14 residues. Trimming shortened V by 0 bases and J by 2 bases, and 8 bases separated the two germline ends. Per germline, CDR1 SEHNR and CDR2 FQNEAQ (reference sequence). CDR3 DNA: TGTGCCAGCAGCTTAGCGGAGCGCCCCTACGAGCAGTACTTC. Its protein is CASSLAERPYEQYF. The variable domain in full, completed from reference TRBV7-9 and TRBJ2-7, reads DTGVSQNPRHKITKRGQNVTFRCDPISEHNRLYWYRQTLGQGPEFLTYFQNEAQLEKSRLLSDRFSAERPKGSFSTLEIQRTEQGDSAMYLCASSLAERPYEQYFGPGTRLTVT.

In its sample, this clonotype was seen a few times. The V call is TRBV12-3 or TRBV12-4, the J call TRBJ1-1, with D possibly TRBD1 on 5 matching bases. The CDR3 has 14 amino acids. Between the trimmed V and J ends, which lost 0 bases and 5 bases, there was a span of 10 bases. The CDR3 is CASSLAGGATEAFF. CDR3 DNA sequence: TGTGCCAGCAGTTTAGCGGGGGGTGCAACTGAAGCTTTCTTT.

This clonotype was counted at least ten times. This chain uses TRBV27 with TRBJ2-5, with TRBD1 matching 12 bases. This CDR3 is built from 16 residues. From germline, CDR1 is MNHEY and CDR2 SMNVEV (reference sequence). Unmatched junction bases numbered 12, after V lost 8 bases and J lost 5 bases. CDR3 loop: CASGRRRDRGQETQYF. The CDR3 region has the DNA TGTGCCAGCGGCCGGCGGCGGGACAGGGGGCAGGAGACCCAGTACTTC.

In this sample, this clonotype turned up many times. This chain links TRBV6-1 with TRBJ1-5; D not resolved. CDR1 is MNHNS, CDR2 SASEGT, per germline. V was trimmed by 2 bases and J by 0 bases, leaving 11 bases between them. The CDR3 has 16 amino acids. Here the CDR3 reads CASSEQPFYSNQPQHF. CDR3 DNA sequence: TGTGCCAGCAGTGAACAGCCATTCTATAGCAATCAGCCCCAGCATTTT.

Details on this clonotype: A much larger clone sits a single nucleotide away, making a read error possible. The V gene is TRBV27, the J gene TRBJ2-1; TRBD1 aligns across 8 bases. The CDR3 sequence is 13 residues long. CDR1 is MNHEY and CDR2 is SMNVEV in the germline V gene (reference sequence). The CDR3 DNA reads TGTGCCAGCACCTACAGGGGGGACAATGATCAGTTCTTC. It codes for CASTYRGDNDQFF.

This clonotype showed up just a few times. The V call is TRBV2, the J call TRBJ2-1; 14 bases match TRBD2. V shed 6 bases, J shed 15 bases, and the junction held 4 bases outside the gene matches. Per germline, CDR1 SNHLY and CDR2 FYNNEI. CDR3 length: 12 residues. The CDR3 DNA reads TGTGCCAGCAGGACTAGCGGGGGGGCCTTGTTCTTC. Translating gives CASRTSGGALFF.

This clonotype was found many times. This rearrangement joins TRBV12-3 or TRBV12-4 to TRBJ2-1, with 8 bases that match TRBD2. There are 14 residues in the CDR3. The trim removed 8 bases at V and 7 bases at J, leaving 10 bases unmatched. CDR3 nucleotide sequence: TGTGCCAGCCTCCTTCAGCGGGGGATTAATGAGCAGTTCTTC. Residues: CASLLQRGINEQFF.

This chain connects TRBV27 to TRBJ2-3; D is perhaps TRBD1 (6 bases). The germline V and J ends were trimmed by 6 bases and 4 bases, with 14 bases remaining between them. Germline assignment: CDR1 MNHEY and CDR2 SMNVEV (reference sequence). The CDR3 consists of 14 residues. DNA for the CDR3: TGTGCCAGCAGGCTGGGGGCAGGGCCAGATACGCAGTATTTT. Protein product: CASRLGAGPDTQYF.

V is TRBV13 and J is TRBJ2-7, with 13 bases fitting TRBD2. The germline V gene has CDR1 PRHDT and CDR2 FYEKMQ (reference sequence). V lost 5 bases and J lost 0; bases outside the gene matches: 16. This CDR3 region has 20 residues. Here the CDR3 reads CASSARPGLAGLQNSYEQYF. CDR3 DNA: TGTGCCAGCAGCGCTCGACCGGGACTAGCGGGACTACAGAACTCCTACGAGCAGTACTTC.

This clonotype was seen a handful of times. The genes are TRBV7-9 and TRBJ2-2; 11 bases line up with TRBD2. This CDR3 region has 16 residues. Trimming at V came to 3 bases and at J to 3 bases, leaving 3 bases not matched to a gene. Germline CDR1 SEHNR, CDR2 FQNEAQ (reference sequence). The CDR3 DNA reads as TGTGCCAGCAGCTTTCCGGGACTAGCGGACACCGGGGAGCTGTTTTTT. Protein sequence: CASSFPGLADTGELFF.

This rearrangement joins TRBV5-4 to TRBJ2-7, with D possibly TRBD2 on 5 matching bases. Germline loops: CDR1 SGHNT, CDR2 YYREEE (reference sequence). V lost 6 bases and J 5 bases, leaving 12 bases between the germline ends. The CDR3 extends over 12 amino acids. The CDR3 spells CASINEGDEQYF. CDR3 coding DNA: TGTGCCAGCATCAACGAGGGTGACGAGCAGTACTTC.

This clonotype has only a few counts. This chain uses TRBV19 with TRBJ1-6; D gene uncertain. The CDR3 loop spans 14 amino acids. Germline V gives CDR1 LNHDA, CDR2 SQIVND (reference sequence). The V end was cut by 4 bases, the J end by 8 bases, with 12 bases between. CDR3 protein: CASSRSGGDSPLHF. The DNA for the CDR3 is TGTGCCAGTAGTAGGTCCGGCGGGGATTCACCCCTCCACTTT.

This clonotype was found many times. V usage is TRBV19 and J usage is TRBJ1-5; tentatively, D is TRBD1 (5 bases). The ends were cut back, 5 bases at V and 5 bases at J, with 13 bases in the middle. The V gene's germline CDR1 is LNHDA and CDR2 SQIVND (reference sequence). The CDR3 is 14 residues long. DNA for the CDR3: TGTGCCAGTAGTCAGGGTATGAGGTATCAGCCCCAGCATTTT. It encodes CASSQGMRYQPQHF.

The genes are TRBV20-1 and TRBJ1-1; 7 nucleotides match TRBD1. CDR3 length equals 14 residues. The germline gives CDR1 DFQATT, CDR2 SNEGSKA (reference sequence). The junction had 11 bases not matched to a gene; V was cut back by 4 bases and J by 6 bases. This CDR3 is CSAISGQESSEAFF. CDR3 coding DNA: TGCAGTGCTATCTCTGGACAGGAGTCTTCTGAAGCTTTCTTT.

This clonotype was seen repeatedly, ten times or more. This rearrangement joins TRBV5-6 to TRBJ1-4, with D unclear. Deletions cut 0 bases from V and 7 bases from J, with 13 bases between. This CDR3 spans 15 amino acids. Germline V lookup: CDR1 SGHDT, CDR2 YYEEEE. The CDR3 loop is CASSLDTAPGEKLFF. The CDR3 DNA is TGTGCCAGCAGCTTGGATACAGCCCCAGGTGAAAAACTGTTTTTT.

A few counts support this clonotype. This chain connects TRBV28 to TRBJ2-7; 8 positions match TRBD1. The CDR3 runs 13 residues. Looked up from germline, CDR1 is MDHEN and CDR2 is SYDVKM. J lost 3 bases, V lost 8 bases, and 6 bases had no gene match. The CDR3 reads CASGSQGDYEQYF. DNA for the CDR3: TGTGCCAGCGGGTCACAGGGGGACTACGAGCAGTACTTC.

This chain joins TRBV27 and TRBJ2-2, with D uncertain. The V end lost 5 bases, the J end lost 2 bases, and 12 bases lay between the germline ends. The CDR3 is 15 residues long. Germline CDR1 and CDR2: MNHEY and SMNVEV (reference sequence). In DNA form, the CDR3 reads TGTGCCAGCAGTACAGACCGGCTAAACACCGGGGAGCTGTTTTTT. Protein sequence: CASSTDRLNTGELFF.

This clonotype was counted a few times. The rearrangement uses TRBV4-1 and TRBJ2-3; D is perhaps TRBD1 (6 bases). Germline CDR1 is MGHRA and CDR2 is YSYEKL. CDR3 length equals 17 residues. V gave up 0 bases and J gave up 0 bases, with 13 bases separating them. CDR3 nucleotides: TGCGCCAGCAGCCAAGAAGGGGGTTATACTAGCACAGATACGCAGTATTTT. Protein sequence: CASSQEGGYTSTDTQYF.

The rearrangement uses TRBV12-3 or TRBV12-4 and TRBJ1-1; D is undetermined. Trimming left V 4 bases short and J 10 bases short, with 10 bases between. This CDR3 is 11 amino acids long. CDR3 residues: CASSSGPAAFF. The CDR3 DNA reads TGTGCCAGCAGTTCGGGCCCCGCAGCTTTCTTT.

In its sample, this clonotype was seen many times. At one boundary the junction diverges from the germline segment, which might be a read error. The chain recombines TRBV7-7 with TRBJ2-7; 8 positions agree with TRBD1. This CDR3 contains 15 residues. Germline CDR1 SSHAT, CDR2 FNYEAQ (reference sequence). In nucleotides, the CDR3 is TGTGCTAGCAGCCTTGGGACAGGAAGCTCCTACGAGCAGTACTTC. Translation gives CASSLGTGSSYEQYF.

Concerning this clonotype itself: This may come from a read error, since a much larger clone is one base off. V usage is TRBV7-9 and J usage is TRBJ1-1; D gene uncertain. The CDR3 consists of 11 residues. Germline CDR1 and CDR2: SEHNR and FQNEAQ (reference sequence). CDR3 in amino acids: CASRKSTEALF. CDR3 coding DNA: TGTGCCAGCAGGAAGAGCACTGAAGCTTTATTT.

This clonotype was observed many times. The chain couples TRBV7-6 to TRBJ2-7; the match to TRBD1 covers 10 bases. V dropped 2 bases and J dropped 5; count of bases not matched to a gene: 6. CDR1 SGHVS and CDR2 FNYEAQ come from the germline V gene. This CDR3 region has 15 residues. CDR3 nucleotide sequence: TGTGCCAGCAGCTTAACCGGACAGGGGGTCCACGAGCAGTACTTC. Protein sequence: CASSLTGQGVHEQYF. The complete variable domain, with remaining parts taken from reference TRBV7-6 and TRBJ2-7, reads GAGVSQSPRYKVTKRGQDVALRCDPISGHVSLYWYRQALGQGPEFLTYFNYEAQQDKSGLPNDRFSAERPEGSISTLTIQRTEQRDSAMYRCASSLTGQGVHEQYFGPGTRLTVT.

This clonotype was observed a single time. The V call is TRBV7-4, the J call TRBJ2-7, with D unresolved. V was shortened by 1 base and J by 10 bases, with 20 bases between the two germline ends. The CDR3 is made up of 15 amino acids. Per germline, CDR1 SGHVT and CDR2 SQSDAQ. CDR3 residues: CASSLEQNYTYVQYF. The CDR3 DNA reads TGTGCCAGCAGCTTAGAACAGAACTATACCTACGTTCAGTACTTC.

The table lists this clonotype with a few counts. The rearrangement links TRBV29-1 to TRBJ1-3, with D hard to call. V lost 7 bases and J lost 0, with 10 bases in between. The CDR3 has 13 amino acids. The V gene's germline CDR1 is SQVTM and CDR2 ANQGSEA. The CDR3 protein is CSAYSSSGNTIYF. The CDR3 DNA reads as TGCAGCGCTTACAGCTCCTCTGGAAACACCATATATTTT.